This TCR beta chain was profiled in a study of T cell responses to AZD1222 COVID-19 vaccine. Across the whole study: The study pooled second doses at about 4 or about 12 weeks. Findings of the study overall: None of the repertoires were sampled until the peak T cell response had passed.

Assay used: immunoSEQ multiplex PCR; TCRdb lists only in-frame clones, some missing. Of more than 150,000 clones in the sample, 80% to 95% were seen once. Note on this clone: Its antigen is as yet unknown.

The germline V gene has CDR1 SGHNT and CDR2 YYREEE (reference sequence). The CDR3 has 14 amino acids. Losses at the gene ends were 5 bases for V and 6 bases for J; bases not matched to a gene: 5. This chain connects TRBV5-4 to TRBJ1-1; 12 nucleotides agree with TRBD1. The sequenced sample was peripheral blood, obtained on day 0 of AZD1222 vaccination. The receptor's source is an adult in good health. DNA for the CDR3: TGTGCCAGCAGACCGGGACAGGGGGCAGCTGAAGCTTTCTTT. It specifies CASRPGQGAAEAFF.